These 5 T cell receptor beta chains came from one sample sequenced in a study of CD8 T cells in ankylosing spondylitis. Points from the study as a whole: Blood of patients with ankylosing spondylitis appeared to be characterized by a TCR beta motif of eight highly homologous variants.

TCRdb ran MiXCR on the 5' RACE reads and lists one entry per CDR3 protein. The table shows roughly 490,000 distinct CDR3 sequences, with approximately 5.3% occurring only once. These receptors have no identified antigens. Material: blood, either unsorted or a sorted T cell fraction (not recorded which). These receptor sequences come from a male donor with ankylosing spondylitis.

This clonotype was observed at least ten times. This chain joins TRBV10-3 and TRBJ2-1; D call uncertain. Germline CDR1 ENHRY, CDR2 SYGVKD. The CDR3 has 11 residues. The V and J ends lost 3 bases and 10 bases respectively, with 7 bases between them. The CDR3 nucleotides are TGTGCCATCAGTGAAAAAGACGAGCAGTTCTTC. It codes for CAISEKDEQFF.

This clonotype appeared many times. CDR3 region: CATSRAPGLENGEQFF. The CDR3 nucleotides read TGTGCCACCAGCAGAGCACCGGGACTAGAGAACGGTGAGCAGTTCTTC. The chain combines TRBV15 with TRBJ2-1; TRBD2 matches at 8 bases. Germline CDR1 and CDR2: LNHNV and YYDKDF (reference sequence). The V segment lost 1 base and the J segment 9 bases; nucleotides outside the gene matches: 11. The CDR3 contains 16 residues.

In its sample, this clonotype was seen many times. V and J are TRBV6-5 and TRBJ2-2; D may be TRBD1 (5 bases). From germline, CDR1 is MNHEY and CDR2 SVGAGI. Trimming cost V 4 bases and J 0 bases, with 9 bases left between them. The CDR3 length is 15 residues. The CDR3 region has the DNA TGTGCCAGCAGTTTCGACAGCCCGAACACCGGGGAGCTGTTTTTT. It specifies CASSFDSPNTGELFF.

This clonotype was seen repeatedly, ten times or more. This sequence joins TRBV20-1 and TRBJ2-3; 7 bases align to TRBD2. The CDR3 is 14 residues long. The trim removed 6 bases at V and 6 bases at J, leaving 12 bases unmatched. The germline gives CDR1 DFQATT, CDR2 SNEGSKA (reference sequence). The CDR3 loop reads CSARLALKGDTQYF. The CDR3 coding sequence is TGCAGTGCGCGACTAGCCCTAAAAGGGGATACGCAGTATTTT.

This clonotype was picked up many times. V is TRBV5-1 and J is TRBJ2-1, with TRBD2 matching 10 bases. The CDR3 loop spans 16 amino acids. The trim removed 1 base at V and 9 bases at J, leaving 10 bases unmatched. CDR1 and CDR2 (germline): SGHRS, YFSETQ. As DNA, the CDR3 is TGCGCCAGCAGCTTGAGTTTAGCGGGGGGCCATAGTGAGCAGTTCTTC. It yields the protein CASSLSLAGGHSEQFF.